Each of the 19 T cell receptor beta chains below was sequenced from the same sample in a study of T cell repertoires in cytomegalovirus infection. TCRdb re-analysed the reads in MiXCR, keeping a single row per CDR3 protein. The data hold hundreds of thousands of distinct CDR3 sequences, with approximately 31% observed a single time. Sequencing used PBMCs. These TCRs come from a human donor in good health (CMV status not recorded). Some clones in this sample may be carry-over from other donors' samples.

The chain couples TRBV11-2 to TRBJ1-5; a weak D match, TRBD1 (6 bases). V was pared by 5 bases and J by 5 bases, with 16 bases between. In germline, CDR1 is SGHAT, CDR2 FQNNGV. The CDR3 is 15 amino acids. The CDR3 loop is CASSDGTRPDQPQHF. The CDR3 DNA reads as TGTGCCAGCAGCGACGGGACAAGGCCTGATCAGCCCCAGCATTTT. The full variable domain, with the rest looked up from reference TRBV11-2 and TRBJ1-5, is EAGVAQSPRYKIIEKRQSVAFWCNPISGHATLYWYQQILGQGPKLLIQFQNNGVVDDSQLPKDRFSAERLKGVDSTLKIQPAKLEDSAVYLCASSDGTRPDQPQHFGDGTRLSIL.

This clonotype was counted a few times. J is TRBJ2-1 and V is TRBV25-1, with D unresolved. Trimming removed 2 bases from V and 5 bases from J, with 1 base in between. Germline CDR1 reads MGHDK; CDR2 reads SYGVNS. CDR3 length equals 11 residues. CDR3 nucleotide sequence: TGTGCCAGCAGTGAACACAATGAGCAGTTCTTC. It encodes CASSEHNEQFF. Filled out from reference TRBV25-1 and TRBJ2-1, the complete variable domain reads EADIYQTPRYLVIGTGKKITLECSQTMGHDKMYWYQQDPGMELHLIHYSYGVNSTEKGDLSSESTVSRIRTEHFPLTLESARPSHTSQYLCASSEHNEQFFGPGTRLTVL.

This clonotype showed up many times. The J gene is TRBJ1-2, the V gene TRBV12-3 or TRBV12-4; D gene uncertain. Between the trimmed V and J ends, which lost 1 base and 8 bases, there was a span of 5 bases. The CDR3 spans 11 residues. The CDR3 DNA reads TGTGCCAGCAGTTTAGGCGGGGGCTACACCTTC. Its translation: CASSLGGGYTF.

This chain connects TRBV10-2 to TRBJ2-3, with unresolved D. The V gene's germline CDR1 is WSHSY and CDR2 SAAADI. V was shortened by 3 bases and J by 0 bases, with 10 bases between the two germline ends. There are 15 residues in the CDR3. For the CDR3, the DNA is TGCGCCAGCAGTGAATGGGTATCTAGCACAGATACGCAGTATTTT. It translates to CASSEWVSSTDTQYF.

The chain recombines TRBV6-5 with TRBJ1-2; D gene uncertain. Germline lookup yields CDR1 MNHEY and CDR2 SVGAGI. V gave up 3 bases and J gave up 4 bases, with 15 bases separating them. The length of the CDR3 is 15 residues. The DNA for the CDR3 is TGTGCCAGCAGTTATACCCGCGACGGCCCCTATGGCTACACCTTC. This translates into CASSYTRDGPYGYTF.

This clonotype was counted many times. CDR3 in amino acids: CASSQGSETQYF. DNA for the CDR3: TGTGCCAGCAGTCAAGGGTCGGAGACCCAGTACTTC. The rearrangement joins TRBV12-3 or TRBV12-4 to TRBJ2-5; D gene unclear. This CDR3 region has 12 residues. The germline V and J ends were trimmed by 5 bases and 5 bases, with 9 bases remaining between them.

This clonotype showed up just a few times. The rearrangement uses TRBV24-1 and TRBJ2-3; 12 bases match TRBD1. Germline V lookup: CDR1 KGHDR, CDR2 SFDVKD. J gave up 5 bases and V 5 bases, and 10 bases lay outside the gene matches. The CDR3 spans 17 residues. CDR3 residues: CATSGRGTGGERDTQYF. The CDR3 coding sequence is TGTGCCACCAGTGGGAGGGGGACAGGGGGCGAGAGAGATACGCAGTATTTT.

Note on this clonotype: An end of the junction does not agree with germline; a read error may underlie this. The chain combines TRBV5-3 with TRBJ2-7; 8 bases agree with TRBD2. TRBV5-3 is an ORF; its function is uncertain. The CDR3 loop spans 15 amino acids. The CDR3 DNA sequence: TGTGCCAGCAGCTTGGTAGTAGCGGGGCCCTACGAGCAGTACTTC. Encoded protein: CASSLVVAGPYEQYF.

The chain is built from TRBV19 and TRBJ1-4, with 7 bases aligning to TRBD1. The CDR3 sequence is 16 residues long. Unmatched junction bases numbered 6, after V lost 3 bases and J lost 2 bases. CDR1 is LNHDA and CDR2 is SQIVND in the germline V gene (reference sequence). In DNA, the CDR3 is TGTGCCAGTAGTATGACGGACAGGAACACTAATGAAAAACTGTTTTTT. This codes for CASSMTDRNTNEKLFF.

This clonotype was seen at least ten times. V is TRBV10-3 and J is TRBJ1-1; D gene uncertain. Germline V lookup: CDR1 ENHRY, CDR2 SYGVKD. Trimming pared 7 bases from V and 3 bases from J, leaving 12 bases between. The CDR3 is 13 residues long. The CDR3: CAITERGDTEAFF. The CDR3 nucleotides are TGTGCCATCACTGAAAGAGGCGACACTGAAGCTTTCTTT.

This clonotype was found many times. This chain's CDR3 is CASTSEKQSMNTEAFF. CDR3 nucleotide sequence: TGTGCCAGCACCAGCGAAAAGCAGTCCATGAACACTGAAGCTTTCTTT. The chain links TRBV7-9 to TRBJ1-1; D remains ambiguous. The CDR3 consists of 16 residues. The V end was cut by 7 bases, the J end by 0 bases, with 18 bases between. Germline loops: CDR1 SEHNR, CDR2 FQNEAQ (reference sequence).

In this sample, this clonotype turned up a few times. V gene TRBV7-9 combines with J gene TRBJ2-5; D is unresolved. The CDR3 length is 12 residues. Germline V lookup: CDR1 SEHNR, CDR2 FQNEAQ (reference sequence). Between the trimmed V and J ends, which lost 4 bases and 6 bases, there was a span of 9 bases. The chain's CDR3 is CASSSGWKTQYF. The CDR3 nucleotides are TGTGCCAGCAGCTCTGGGTGGAAGACCCAGTACTTC.

There are a few counts of this clonotype. CDR3 amino acids: CASSLGGHATSTDTQYF. The DNA of the CDR3 is TGTGCCAGCAGTTTAGGAGGACATGCTACTAGCACAGATACGCAGTATTTT. V and J are TRBV28 and TRBJ2-3; D is tentatively TRBD1 or TRBD2 (5 bases each). Trimming took 2 bases from V and 0 from J, leaving 15 bases between them. Germline loops: CDR1 MDHEN, CDR2 SYDVKM. The CDR3 contains 17 residues.

The genes are TRBV19 and TRBJ2-3; D not resolved. V lost 3 bases and J lost 7, with 11 bases in between. The CDR3 is 13 amino acids. Germline values: CDR1 LNHDA, CDR2 SQIVND (reference sequence). The CDR3 reads CASSIGGSYTQYF. The CDR3 bases are TGTGCCAGTAGTATTGGTGGCAGCTATACGCAGTATTTT.

The chain has TRBV7-8 and TRBJ2-7; D might be TRBD2 (5 bases). V was shortened by 5 bases and J by 2 bases, with 16 bases between the two germline ends. CDR1 is SGHVS, CDR2 FQNEAQ, per germline. The CDR3 runs 15 residues. The CDR3 nucleotides read TGTGCCAGCAGCCTAATCCTTCTAGCACCCTACGAGCAGTACTTC. Translation gives CASSLILLAPYEQYF.

The V call is TRBV2, the J call TRBJ1-6, with D perhaps matching TRBD1 (5 bases). The CDR3 sequence is 14 residues long. The germline V gene encodes CDR1 SNHLY and CDR2 FYNNEI. The ends were cut back, 2 bases at V and 6 bases at J, with 8 bases in the middle. CDR3 nucleotide sequence: TGTGCCAGCAGTGAACGCAGGGTTAATTCACCCCTCCACTTT. It codes for CASSERRVNSPLHF.

The chain employs TRBV28 and TRBJ1-1, with D possibly matching TRBD1 (5 bases). Germline V lookup: CDR1 MDHEN, CDR2 SYDVKM. Deletions cut 2 bases from V and 1 base from J, with 20 bases between. The length of the CDR3 is 18 residues. The CDR3 DNA reads TGTGCCAGCAGTTTAGGGTGGGGGGTCAACCAGAAGAACACTGAAGCTTTCTTT. It encodes CASSLGWGVNQKNTEAFF.

This rearrangement joins TRBV5-4 to TRBJ2-1, with 7 bases that match TRBD1. The CDR3 length is 14 residues. Germline CDR1 is SGHNT and CDR2 is YYREEE (reference sequence). Unmatched junction bases numbered 13, after V lost 6 bases and J lost 10 bases. The CDR3: CASTTTGASTEQFF. CDR3 nucleotide sequence: TGTGCCAGCACCACTACAGGGGCATCCACAGAGCAGTTCTTC.

This clonotype has a handful of counts. The V gene is TRBV2, the J gene TRBJ1-4, with D possibly matching TRBD1 (6 bases). CDR3 length equals 14 residues. Trimming took 8 bases from V and 0 from J, leaving 10 bases between them. Germline CDR1 is SNHLY and CDR2 is FYNNEI. The CDR3 sequence: CASRTESTNEKLFF. For the CDR3, the DNA is TGTGCCAGCCGGACAGAGTCAACTAATGAAAAACTGTTTTTT.